A single T cell receptor (beta chain) is shown here with its context. Its antigen is not yet known. The record has no base qualities; no much larger clone is one base away. Sequences MNHNS (CDR1) and SASEGT (CDR2) are obtained from the germline V gene. There are 16 amino acids in the CDR3, from cysteine to phenylalanine inclusive. Just CDR3 DNA is preserved here, 48 bases in frame from base 1. V is shortened by 4 bases, J by 6 bases, and the region joining them spans 22 bases. The data are from a study of blood T cell repertoires in COVID-19 (dated by TCRdb to the early 2020s). Notes on the research overall: Samples from collaborators originated in the United States, Italy and Spain and spanned both the acute and convalescent phases of COVID-19. The material from the prospective study consisted of cDNA or gDNA derived from T cells, B-cell-depleted T cells, or PBMCs. Subjects who had been exposed to COVID-19, were actively infected with it, or had recovered from it provided the deeply sampled blood TCRbeta repertoires that made up the dataset. The repertoires were made available in a free public database intended to serve as a resource for research on the immune response to SARS-CoV-2. The samples were drawn from the first 160 participants of the ongoing ImmuneRACE study and from some 1,300 subjects provided by 6 global collaborators. The sample metadata nearly always contained a de-identified subject ID, COVID-19 status, age in years and sex. Where available, HLA class I and class II types were taken from metadata supplied by the sample provider and were not determined by assay-based typing. Summary of the overall study and its limitations: The amount of clinical and demographic metadata varied by source and participant and was provided uncurated.

The immunoSEQ Assay, a bias-controlled multiplex PCR, was used to amplify TCRbeta CDR3 regions from genomic DNA. On the authors' methods: Within the assay, amplification of reference gene primers was used to estimate how many nucleated cells each sample contained. Sequence reads were collapsed and filtered to measure the absolute abundance of every unique TCRbeta CDR3 rearrangement. For each sample, productive Simpson clonality was calculated as the square root of Simpson's diversity index over productive rearrangements. TCRdb took this table from immuneACCESS and kept in-frame rearrangements with V and J called. Such tables lack part of the clones; where checked against another copy, unresolved V genes explain under half of the gap, and the rest is unexplained. For V, J and clone size, that table is used; D and trimming come from the DNA. The sample has about 160,000 clones on record, 80% of them singletons. The top ten clones comprise around 3.2% of the sample.

In the prospective study, participants were roughly 18 to 100 years old, resided in about 25 geographic areas of the United States, and were enrolled through a virtual design. Cohort assignment in the prospective study relied on participant-reported clinical history from a screening survey and a study questionnaire. ImmuneRACE Cohort 3 recovered participants were defined by two consecutive negative NP/OP PCR tests, healthcare professional clearance, or symptom resolution. In the prospective study, mobile phlebotomists collected whole blood, serum and a nasopharyngeal or oropharyngeal swab from each participant. Over an approximately 2-month period, participants in the prospective study had the option of providing additional blood draws and questionnaires. Before DNA extraction, prospective study blood samples were shipped either frozen or at room temperature.

Sample: PBMCs or T cells enriched from blood (not recorded which). The rearranged chain carries TRBV6-1 and TRBJ2-7, with TRBD1 perhaps the D gene, on 6 matching bases. The sequence was collected from a woman in her sixties or seventies who had recovered from COVID-19. CDR3 reads: CASSGGLLGASSEQYF. The nucleotide sequence reads TGTGCCAGCAGTGGGGGGTTGTTGGGGGCCTCTTCCGAGCAGTACTTC.